The 18 T cell receptor beta chains reported below all come from one sample, sequenced in a study of T cells in Graves' hyperthyroidism and ophthalmopathy. Researchers amplified the TCR beta CDR3 regions from RNA transcripts. Carried out on the TCR CDR3, a first-round RT-PCR used the HTBI primer set. TCRdb reanalysed the multiplex PCR reads using MiXCR and keeps one entry per CDR3 protein. The table lists a few hundred thousand distinct CDR3 sequences, under 60% of them singletons. Sequenced: peripheral blood or thyroid tissue (not recorded which). These TCRs come from a woman aged 18-29 years with Graves' hyperthyroidism.

This clonotype was found many times. The chain recombines TRBV10-3 with TRBJ2-6; tentatively, D is TRBD2 (5 bases). Trimming shortened V by 7 bases and J by 2 bases, and 9 bases separated the two germline ends. Germline CDR1 ENHRY, CDR2 SYGVKD. The CDR3 runs to 14 residues. In nucleotides, the CDR3 is TGTGCCATCAAGGACTCGGCTGGGGCCAACGTCCTGACTTTC. Its translation is CAIKDSAGANVLTF.

This clonotype was detected ten times or more. The chain is built from TRBV7-2 and TRBJ2-7, with 7 bases identical to TRBD2. The CDR3 has 14 residues. J lost 6 bases, V lost 6 bases, and 11 bases had no gene match. Germline V gene lookup returns CDR1 SGHTA and CDR2 FQGNSA. CDR3 DNA: TGTGCCAGCAGTTTTATGCGGGAGAGCTCCGAGCAGTACTTC. It encodes CASSFMRESSEQYF.

In its sample, this clonotype was seen many times. V usage is TRBV2 and J usage is TRBJ1-1; the D gene is possibly TRBD1 (5 bases). V lost 6 bases, J lost 5 bases, and 16 bases lay in between. Germline V gives CDR1 SNHLY, CDR2 FYNNEI. The CDR3 runs to 14 residues. CDR3 protein: CASRVTRGATEAFF. The CDR3 coding sequence is TGTGCCAGCAGGGTGACACGGGGCGCAACTGAAGCTTTCTTT.

V usage is TRBV15 and J usage is TRBJ2-6, with a possible D match to TRBD2 (6 bases). Looked up from germline, CDR1 is LNHNV and CDR2 is YYDKDF (reference sequence). The CDR3 loop spans 17 amino acids. V lost 1 base, J lost 1 base, and 11 bases lay in between. Here the CDR3 reads CATSRGHRGSGANVLTF. The DNA for the CDR3 is TGTGCCACCAGCAGAGGACACCGGGGGTCTGGGGCCAACGTCCTGACTTTC. The entire variable domain, with the rest obtained from reference TRBV15 and TRBJ2-6, is as follows: DAMVIQNPRYQVTQFGKPVTLSCSQTLNHNVMYWYQQKSSQAPKLLFHYYDKDFNNEADTPDNFQSRRPNTSFCFLDIRSPGLGDTAMYLCATSRGHRGSGANVLTFGAGSRLTVL.

This chain uses TRBV7-2 with TRBJ2-5; TRBD2 matches 8 bases. Germline loops: CDR1 SGHTA, CDR2 FQGNSA. This CDR3 contains 15 residues. The ends lost 2 bases at V and 4 bases at J; junction bases unmatched: 6. This CDR3 is CASSLSSGTRETQYF. CDR3 nucleotide sequence: TGTGCCAGCAGCTTAAGTAGCGGGACGAGAGAGACCCAGTACTTC.

The genes are TRBV7-6 and TRBJ2-7; 10 positions agree with TRBD1. After removal of 8 bases from V and 0 bases from J, the junction contained 13 bases not matched to a gene. CDR3 length: 17 amino acids. The germline V gene encodes CDR1 SGHVS and CDR2 FNYEAQ. CDR3 in amino acids: CASSLGLGQGPSYEQYF. In DNA form, the CDR3 reads TGTGCCAGCTCCTTGGGCTTGGGACAGGGGCCCTCCTACGAGCAGTACTTC.

This chain uses TRBV29-1 with TRBJ1-4, with unresolved D. V lost 5 bases to trimming and J lost 8 bases, with 18 bases between them. This CDR3 is built from 14 residues. Looked up from germline, CDR1 is SQVTM and CDR2 is ANQGSEA. CDR3 residues: CSVSGGGSMEKLFF. The CDR3 nucleotides read TGCAGCGTTAGTGGTGGCGGAAGTATGGAAAAACTGTTTTTT. The variable domain in full, with the rest retrieved from reference TRBV29-1 and TRBJ1-4, is SAVISQKPSRDICQRGTSLTIQCQVDSQVTMMFWYRQQPGQSLTLIATANQGSEATYESGFVIDKFPISRPNLTFSTLTVSNMSPEDSSIYLCSVSGGGSMEKLFFGSGTQLSVL.

The CDR3 nucleotides are TGTGCCAGCAGCTGGACTAGCGGGATAGGGTACACCTTC. This sequence encodes CASSWTSGIGYTF. This chain uses TRBV7-2 with TRBJ1-2, with D hard to call. Trimming took off 4 bases at V and 11 bases at J, with 17 bases between the two ends. Per the germline V gene, CDR1 is SGHTA and CDR2 is FQGNSA. This CDR3 spans 13 amino acids.

In regard to this clonotype: One end of the junction does not line up with germline, which may come from a read error. This chain links TRBV7-8 with TRBJ1-3; TRBD1 might be the D (5 bases). The CDR3 loop spans 15 amino acids. The germline CDR1 and CDR2 sequences are SGHVS and FQNEAQ. CDR3 DNA: TGTGCCAGCAGCTTGAGACCGGACACAGGAAACACCACATATTTT. Protein: CASSLRPDTGNTTYF.

This clonotype was counted between two and nine times. The J gene is TRBJ2-1, the V gene TRBV21-1; TRBD2 reflects the table's D call only, with no check against the DNA. TRBV21-1 is marked as a pseudogene. The CDR3 consists of 16 residues. For the CDR3, the DNA is TGTGCCAGCAGCACTAGCGGGACCCAGTCCTACAATGAGCAGTTCTTC. It encodes CASSTSGTQSYNEQFF.

This clonotype was seen ten or more times. This rearrangement joins TRBV2 to TRBJ2-5; D gene uncertain. CDR3 length equals 13 residues. Trimming stripped 2 bases from V and 5 bases from J, with 9 bases between. In germline, CDR1 is SNHLY, CDR2 FYNNEI. The CDR3 region is CASSELARETQYF. The CDR3 DNA reads as TGTGCCAGCAGTGAACTGGCCAGGGAGACCCAGTACTTC. Full variable domain (outside the CDR3, taken from reference TRBV2 and TRBJ2-5): EPEVTQTPSHQVTQMGQEVILRCVPISNHLYFYWYRQILGQKVEFLVSFYNNEISEKSEIFDDQFSVERPDGSNFTLKIRSTKLEDSAMYFCASSELARETQYFGPGTRLLVL.

With respect to this clonotype: A single base separates this from a much larger clone, so it may be a read error. The V gene is TRBV24-1, the J gene TRBJ2-2; 8 positions match TRBD2. V was pared by 0 bases and J by 4 bases, with 9 bases of the junction left unmatched. The germline CDR1 and CDR2 sequences are KGHDR and SFDVKD. The CDR3 runs 18 residues. Here the CDR3 reads CATSDLKGSSGSTGELFF. In DNA, the CDR3 is TGTGCCACCAGTGATTTGAAGGGTTCCAGCGGGAGCACCGGGGAGCTGTTTTTT.

This clonotype was counted a few times. The chain couples TRBV18 to TRBJ1-5, with a possible D match to TRBD1 (6 bases). The CDR3 has 14 residues. The V gene's germline CDR1 is KGHSH and CDR2 LQKENI. Trimming removed 5 bases from V and 5 bases from J, with 13 bases in between. The CDR3 region has the DNA TGTGCCAGCTCAGGGGGGGCTCGGTATCAGCCCCAGCATTTT. Residues: CASSGGARYQPQHF.

As regards this clonotype: Compared with germline, one end of the junction differs, possibly owing to a read error. CDR3 DNA: TGTGCCAGCAGTACCACCCCCGGGACTAGCGGGAGGGCCAGCTCCTACGGGCAGTACTTC. Protein sequence: CASSTTPGTSGRASSYGQYF. The rearrangement links TRBV11-3 to TRBJ2-7, with 16 bases fitting TRBD2. The CDR3 consists of 20 residues. Germline loops: CDR1 SGHNT, CDR2 YENEEA.

The V call is TRBV2, the J call TRBJ1-4, with D possibly matching TRBD1 (5 bases). Trimming cost V 6 bases and J 3 bases, with 14 bases left between them. Germline V gene lookup returns CDR1 SNHLY and CDR2 FYNNEI. The CDR3 totals 15 residues. CDR3 DNA sequence: TGTGCCAGCAGCATACTCGGGGGACCTAATGAAAAACTGTTTTTT. It encodes CASSILGGPNEKLFF.

In this sample, this clonotype turned up many times. V gene TRBV20-1 combines with J gene TRBJ2-7; 10 nucleotides agree with TRBD2. CDR3 size: 15 residues. The J segment lost 4 bases and the V segment lost 1 base, leaving 7 bases of the junction unmatched. Germline V gene lookup returns CDR1 DFQATT and CDR2 SNEGSKA (reference sequence). In DNA, the CDR3 is TGCAGTGCTAGAGCTCCTAGCGGGAGTAAGTACGAGCAGTACTTC. It is translated as CSARAPSGSKYEQYF.

This clonotype was recorded at least ten times. The rearrangement links TRBV6-1 to TRBJ2-7; 9 nucleotides line up with TRBD1. Germline lookup yields CDR1 MNHNS and CDR2 SASEGT. Losses at the gene ends were 6 bases for V and 0 bases for J; bases not matched to a gene: 3. The CDR3 sequence is 14 residues long. In DNA form, the CDR3 reads TGTGCCAGCAGGGGGACAGGGAGCTCCTACGAGCAGTACTTC. Translation: CASRGTGSSYEQYF.

This clonotype was detected ten times or more. V is TRBV4-1 and J is TRBJ2-5; TRBD1 is a possible D gene (6 bases). This CDR3 comprises 16 residues. Looked up from germline, CDR1 is MGHRA and CDR2 is YSYEKL. Deletions cut 1 base from V and 5 bases from J, with 17 bases between. The CDR3 here is CASSQVLAGVPETQYF. DNA for the CDR3: TGCGCCAGCAGCCAAGTTTTGGCAGGGGTACCGGAGACCCAGTACTTC.